This T cell receptor (beta chain) was recovered during a study of identifying expanded T cells in peripheral blood. With respect to this clone: One end of the junction fails to match germline, which may point to a read error.

Sequencing was performed with immunoSEQ multiplex PCR; in TCRdb, only in-frame clones are kept and a portion is missing. Of approximately 97,000 clones in the sample, approximately 88% were seen once. The germline CDR1 and CDR2 sequences are LNHDA and SQIVND (reference sequence). The CDR3 consists of 16 residues. The clonotype comes from a person between 18 and 70 years old in good health. The rearrangement joins TRBV19 to TRBJ1-4; tentatively, D is TRBD1 (5 bases). Specimen: blood. The CDR3 reads CASSTGAPLTNEKLFF. Here the CDR3 DNA reads TGTGCCAGCAGTACCGGGGCCCCTCTAACTAATGAAAAACTGTTTTTT.